This TCR beta chain emerged from a study of identical twins. This clonotype has only a few counts. Its antigen is as yet unknown. Findings and caveats of the study: The authors noted that invariant MAIT and iNKT cells could partly confound zero-insertion analyses.

TCRdb fed the 5' RACE reads into MiXCR, producing one record per CDR3 protein. This table has around 230,000 distinct CDR3 sequences, around a tenth appearing once. The sequence was collected from a woman aged 18-30 years in good health. Material for sequencing was memory (CD45RO+) T cells sorted from blood.

Written as DNA, the CDR3 is TGTGCCAGCACCGGGACTAGCGGGGGAACGCAGTATTTT. It yields the protein CASTGTSGGTQYF. The chain is built from TRBV6-1 and TRBJ2-3, with 14 bases lining up with TRBD2. The CDR3 runs to 13 residues. Germline V CDR1 and CDR2: MNHNS, SASEGT. V lost 7 bases, J lost 9 bases, and 3 bases stayed unmatched.